This T cell receptor beta chain was sequenced for a study of read filtering for tumor transcriptome and immune sequencing. Findings of the study overall: This fraction held mixed bone marrow immune cells after CD138-negative sorting. Even smaller IR-seq throughput identified most shared clonotypes. Single-read clonotypes: about 81.9% of IR-seq clonotypes (approximately 4% of reads), 74.6% of RNA-seq clonotypes (nearly 45% of reads).

The library was built from about 400 ng RNA with molecular barcoded adaptors for alpha/delta and beta/gamma chains. TCRdb called the reads again in MiXCR, with one record for every CDR3 protein. The repertoire holds about 37,000 distinct CDR3 sequences, with 12% as singletons. V was trimmed by 5 bases and J by 6 bases, leaving 11 bases between them. The CDR3 spans 13 residues. This clonotype was counted many times. Its antigen is currently unknown. Bone marrow was sampled from every patient at the time of active disease. The sequence came from a donor at least 40 years old with multiple myeloma. The specimen was a population of CD138-negative cells sorted from bone marrow. This chain connects TRBV12-3 or TRBV12-4 to TRBJ2-1, with D possibly matching TRBD2 (5 bases). CDR3 DNA: TGTGCCAGCAGTCGAGGGAGTACCAATGAGCAGTTCTTC. It yields the protein CASSRGSTNEQFF.